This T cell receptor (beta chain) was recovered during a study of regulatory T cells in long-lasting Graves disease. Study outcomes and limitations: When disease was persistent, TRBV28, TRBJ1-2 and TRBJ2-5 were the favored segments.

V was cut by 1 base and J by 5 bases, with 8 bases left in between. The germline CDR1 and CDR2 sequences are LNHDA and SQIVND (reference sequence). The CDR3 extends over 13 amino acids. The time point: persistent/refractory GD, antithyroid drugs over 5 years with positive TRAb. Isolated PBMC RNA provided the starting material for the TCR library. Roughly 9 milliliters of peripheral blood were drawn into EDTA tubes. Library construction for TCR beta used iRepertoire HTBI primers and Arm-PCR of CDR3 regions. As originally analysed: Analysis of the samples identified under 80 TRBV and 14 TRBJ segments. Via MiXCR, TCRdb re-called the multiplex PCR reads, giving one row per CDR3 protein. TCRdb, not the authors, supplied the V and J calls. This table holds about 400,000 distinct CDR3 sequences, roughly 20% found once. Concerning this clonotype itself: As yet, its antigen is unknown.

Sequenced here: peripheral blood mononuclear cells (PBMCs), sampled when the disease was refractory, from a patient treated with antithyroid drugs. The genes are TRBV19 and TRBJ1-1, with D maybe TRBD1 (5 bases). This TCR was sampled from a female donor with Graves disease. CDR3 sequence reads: CASSIASGTEAFF. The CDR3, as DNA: TGTGCCAGTAGTATAGCGTCAGGGACTGAAGCTTTCTTT.